These T cell receptor beta chains were read from a single sample in a study of T cell repertoires in cytomegalovirus infection. Each CDR3 protein is one row after TCRdb ran MiXCR on the reads. Among fewer than 200,000 distinct CDR3 sequences listed, about 21% were seen once. The sequenced sample consisted of PBMCs. The receptors were sampled from a human donor in good health (CMV status not recorded). Some clones in this sample may be carry-over from other donors' samples. Both conserved end residues are part of each CDR3. Each record gives: V gene, J gene, D gene, clone size, CDR3 protein, CDR3 DNA. D genes are given only for firm matches. A clone size is listed for some rows: how often the clone was seen (once, few, many), or a class if it is expanded.

>TRBV7-2|TRBJ1-1|-|many
CASRRQGLNTEAFF
TGTGCCAGCAGACGTCAGGGTCTTAACACTGAAGCTTTCTTT
>TRBV7-9|TRBJ1-5|-|many
CASSLGLGQPQHF
TGTGCCAGCAGCTTAGGGTTAGGTCAGCCCCAGCATTTT
>TRBV7-3|TRBJ2-2|-|-
CASSRGAPNTGELFF
TGTGCCAGCAGCCGGGGGGCCCCGAACACCGGGGAGCTGTTTTTT
>TRBV6-6|TRBJ2-7|TRBD1|-
CASSLDQGVGEQYF
TGTGCCAGCAGCCTAGACCAGGGGGTGGGGGAGCAGTACTTC
>TRBV15|TRBJ2-1|-|-
CATSRRGVVGGLNEQFF
TGTGCCACCAGCAGAAGGGGGGTGGTCGGCGGATTAAATGAGCAGTTCTTC
>TRBV7-2|TRBJ1-1|-|many
CASRILGGAQAEAFF
TGTGCCAGCAGAATACTCGGGGGCGCACAGGCTGAAGCTTTCTTT
>TRBV6-5|TRBJ2-1|TRBD2|-
CATGRTSDHWEQFF
TGTGCCACCGGCCGGACTAGCGATCATTGGGAGCAGTTCTTC
>TRBV7-2|TRBJ2-5|TRBD2|many
CASSPRLAGRGETQYF
TGTGCCAGCAGCCCCAGACTAGCGGGGAGGGGAGAGACCCAGTACTTC
>TRBV20-1|TRBJ1-1|-|many
CSAPLAGTNTEAFF
TGCAGTGCGCCCTTGGCGGGGACGAACACTGAAGCTTTCTTT
>TRBV14|TRBJ2-1|-|-
CASSQIPGPSNEQFF
TGTGCCAGCAGCCAGATTCCGGGGCCCTCCAATGAGCAGTTCTTC
>TRBV7-2|TRBJ2-2|TRBD1|many
CASSLGTGLELFF
TGTGCCAGCAGCTTAGGGACAGGGCTGGAGCTGTTTTTT
>TRBV19|TRBJ2-7|-|few
CASSIAGSTYEQYF
TGTGCCAGTAGTATAGCCGGATCGACTTACGAGCAGTACTTC
>TRBV4-1|TRBJ2-5|-|-
CASSPSLSGQYLQETQYF
TGCGCCAGCAGCCCCTCACTATCTGGACAGTACCTCCAAGAGACCCAGTACTTC
>TRBV6-8|TRBJ1-1|-|-
CASRSGVSTEAFF
TGTGCCAGCAGGTCAGGGGTATCGACTGAAGCTTTCTTT
>TRBV5-6|TRBJ2-2|-|many
CASSPGTSTGELFF
TGTGCCAGCAGCCCAGGGACCTCTACGGGGGAGCTGTTTTTT
>TRBV6-2/TRBV6-3|TRBJ2-7|-|many
CASSYGGQVYEQYF
TGTGCCAGCAGTTACGGTGGGCAGGTCTACGAGCAGTACTTC
>TRBV4-2|TRBJ1-6|-|-
CASSPTLGENSPLHF
TGTGCCAGCAGCCCAACTCTTGGGGAAAATTCACCCCTCCACTTT